These 30 T cell receptor beta chains share one sample of origin, sequenced in a study of response to subunit inactivated influenza vaccine. Via MiXCR, TCRdb re-called the RT-PCR reads, giving one row per CDR3 protein. The sample yields 530,000 or so distinct CDR3 sequences, over 9.5% seen once. This sample comprised PBMCs from blood, obtained on the day of vaccination. The receptors shown here come from a man aged 50-60 years who received an inactivated influenza vaccine.

This clonotype was observed a few times. V gene TRBV12-3 or TRBV12-4 combines with J gene TRBJ1-1; D unresolved. Trimming removed 9 bases from V and 0 bases from J, with 11 bases in between. The CDR3 totals 13 residues. The CDR3 loop is CASGGSMNTEAFF. The CDR3 DNA reads as TGTGCCAGTGGAGGGAGCATGAACACTGAAGCTTTCTTT.

The chain is built from TRBV15 and TRBJ2-2; D possibly uses TRBD1 or TRBD2 (6 bases each). The CDR3 has 16 residues. Germline-derived CDR1 and CDR2 are LNHNV and YYDKDF (reference sequence). Trimming took 0 bases from V and 0 from J, leaving 8 bases between them. The CDR3 coding sequence is TGTGCCACCAGCAGAGACGGGGGCCCGAACACCGGGGAGCTGTTTTTT. It codes for CATSRDGGPNTGELFF.

This clonotype has a count of ten or more. The chain employs TRBV24-1 and TRBJ2-1, with a possible D match to TRBD1 (6 bases). Germline V gives CDR1 KGHDR, CDR2 SFDVKD. V shed 6 bases and J shed 4 bases, with 9 bases lying between them. The CDR3 loop spans 13 amino acids. The CDR3 spells CATSLQGYNEQFF. The CDR3 DNA is TGTGCCACCAGTCTACAGGGTTACAATGAGCAGTTCTTC.

The chain employs TRBV20-1 and TRBJ2-7; D remains unclear. Germline lookup yields CDR1 DFQATT and CDR2 SNEGSKA (reference sequence). The CDR3 loop spans 10 amino acids. As DNA, the CDR3 is TGCAGCGCGTTAAAAATGGAGCAGTACTTC. Residues: CSALKMEQYF.

This clonotype occurred a few times. This sequence joins TRBV20-1 and TRBJ2-1; 12 nucleotides match TRBD2. Germline CDR1 is DFQATT and CDR2 is SNEGSKA (reference sequence). The CDR3 contains 16 residues. After removal of 1 base from V and 6 bases from J, the junction contained 7 bases not matched to a gene. The CDR3 DNA reads as TGCAGTGCTAGAGGGCTAGCGGGAGGGGGCGGCAATGAGCAGTTCTTC. It is translated as CSARGLAGGGGNEQFF.

This clonotype was picked up a small number of times. This chain links TRBV2 with TRBJ2-1; 10 nucleotides line up with TRBD1. CDR1 and CDR2 from the germline V gene are SNHLY and FYNNEI. The CDR3 has 15 residues. Trimming took 6 bases from V and 5 from J; bases not matched to a gene: 7. The CDR3 reads CASRVDRGQHNEQFF. In DNA form, the CDR3 reads TGTGCCAGCAGGGTTGACAGGGGGCAGCACAATGAGCAGTTCTTC.

This sequence joins TRBV6-1 and TRBJ1-4; 7 bases fit TRBD1. This CDR3 is built from 15 residues. The ends lost 10 bases at V and 7 bases at J; junction bases unmatched: 15. Germline V gene lookup returns CDR1 MNHNS and CDR2 SASEGT. CDR3 loop: CAIPAEGAGSEKLFF. The CDR3 DNA is TGTGCCATCCCCGCCGAGGGGGCAGGGAGTGAAAAACTGTTTTTT.

The chain recombines TRBV4-3 with TRBJ2-2; D gene unclear. Germline CDR1 is LGHNA and CDR2 is YSLEER. CDR3 length equals 15 residues. V shed 0 bases and J shed 5 bases, with 10 bases lying between them. CDR3 in DNA: TGCGCCAGCAGCCAAGATGGGTTGGCGACCGGGGAGCTGTTTTTT. Translated, it gives CASSQDGLATGELFF.

This clonotype was observed a handful of times. This chain connects TRBV7-2 to TRBJ1-2; D is unclear. Germline CDR1 and CDR2: SGHTA and FQGNSA. This CDR3 spans 15 amino acids. The V end was cut by 5 bases, the J end by 1 base, with 14 bases between. CDR3 nucleotides: TGTGCCAGCAGCCCCTCGCCGAAGGTTAACTATGGCTACACCTTC. Its protein product is CASSPSPKVNYGYTF.

This clonotype was observed many times. V and J are TRBV12-3 or TRBV12-4 and TRBJ1-1; 8 bases map to TRBD1. With 7 bases clipped from V and 5 bases from J, the junction kept 12 bases outside the gene matches. The CDR3 runs 15 residues. The CDR3 sequence: CASTPLTGAKTEAFF. The CDR3 nucleotides read TGTGCCAGCACCCCCCTGACAGGGGCGAAGACTGAAGCTTTCTTT.

This clonotype has more than one count but fewer than ten. The rearrangement uses TRBV5-6 and TRBJ1-6; D gene ambiguous. Germline V CDR1 and CDR2: SGHDT, YYEEEE. This CDR3 comprises 14 residues. V lost 2 bases to trimming and J lost 9 bases, with 12 bases between them. The CDR3 nucleotides read TGTGCCAGCAGCTTAGGACGGACGAGTTCACCCCTCCACTTT. Residues: CASSLGRTSSPLHF. The whole variable domain, filled in from reference TRBV5-6 and TRBJ1-6, reads DAGVTQSPTHLIKTRGQQVTLRCSPKSGHDTVSWYQQALGQGPQFIFQYYEEEERQRGNFPDRFSGHQFPNYSSELNVNALLLGDSALYLCASSLGRTSSPLHFGNGTRLTVT.

This chain links TRBV11-2 with TRBJ2-7; possibly TRBD2 for D (6 bases). Germline CDR1 reads SGHAT; CDR2 reads FQNNGV. The CDR3 consists of 14 residues. The ends were cut back, 8 bases at V and 2 bases at J, with 16 bases in the middle. CDR3: CASGGSTATYEQYF. The CDR3, as DNA: TGTGCCAGCGGGGGGTCGACAGCAACCTACGAGCAGTACTTC.

This rearrangement joins TRBV29-1 to TRBJ2-2; 9 bases line up with TRBD2. J gave up 4 bases and V 7 bases, and 13 bases lay outside the gene matches. CDR3 size: 16 residues. Germline V gene data show CDR1 as SQVTM and CDR2 as ANQGSEA. The DNA of the CDR3 is TGCAGCGCAGGGCTAGCGGGATCTTCGGGCACCGGGGAGCTGTTTTTT. Translating gives CSAGLAGSSGTGELFF.

The chain employs TRBV3-1 and TRBJ2-7, with D hard to call. The V end was cut by 1 base, the J end by 2 bases, with 9 bases between. Germline lookup yields CDR1 LGHDT and CDR2 YNNKEL (reference sequence). The CDR3 is made up of 14 amino acids. The CDR3 loop reads CASSQGVPTYEQYF. The CDR3 DNA follows: TGTGCCAGCAGCCAAGGGGTACCAACCTACGAGCAGTACTTC.

In this sample, this clonotype turned up a few times. CDR3 in DNA: TGTGCCAGCAGCTTAGCAGGGGCGTCACCTAGGTCGAGGAACACCATATATTTT. Protein: CASSLAGASPRSRNTIYF. The rearrangement joins TRBV7-2 to TRBJ1-3; a weak D match, TRBD1 (5 bases). The germline gives CDR1 SGHTA, CDR2 FQGNSA. The CDR3 contains 18 residues. V gave up 0 bases and J gave up 7 bases, with 22 bases separating them.

This clonotype has just a few counts. This sequence joins TRBV4-1 and TRBJ2-7, with D tentatively TRBD1 (6 bases). CDR1 and CDR2 (germline): MGHRA, YSYEKL. Trimming removed 1 base from V and 4 bases from J, with 17 bases in between. CDR3 length: 16 amino acids. CDR3 sequence (DNA): TGCGCCAGCAGCCAAGGGGGGCCCAGAGTACGATACGAGCAGTACTTC. Translated, it gives CASSQGGPRVRYEQYF.

This chain uses TRBV7-2 with TRBJ2-5; weak D call: TRBD2 (6 bases). V was clipped by 5 bases and J by 4 bases, with 20 bases between them. Germline loops: CDR1 SGHTA, CDR2 FQGNSA. This CDR3 has 16 residues. CDR3 nucleotide sequence: TGTGCCAGCAGCCGACAAAAGGGAGGCGGGGCAGAGACCCAGTACTTC. It yields the protein CASSRQKGGGAETQYF.

This clonotype was recorded a few times. The J gene is TRBJ1-3, the V gene TRBV20-1; the D is unclear. V was cut by 1 base and J by 6 bases, with 10 bases left in between. Germline values: CDR1 DFQATT, CDR2 SNEGSKA (reference sequence). This CDR3 comprises 13 residues. DNA of the CDR3: TGCAGTGCTAGAGTAGGGTTCGAAAACACCATATATTTT. Its protein product is CSARVGFENTIYF.

Concerning this clonotype itself: This clone may be a read error of a much larger clone one base away. The CDR3 reads CAWTHRRNTEAFF. As DNA, the CDR3 is TGTGCCTGGACCCACAGACGGAACACTGAAGCTTTCTTT. The chain links TRBV30 to TRBJ1-1; D is ambiguous. Germline-derived CDR1 and CDR2 are GTSNPN and SVGIG (reference sequence). The CDR3 contains 13 residues. V was pared by 4 bases and J by 1 base, with 10 bases between.

The V and J genes are TRBV18 and TRBJ2-7, with D perhaps TRBD1 (6 bases). The CDR3 has 15 amino acids. The V end was cut by 1 base, the J end by 5 bases, with 15 bases between. The V gene's germline CDR1 is KGHSH and CDR2 LQKENI. The CDR3 sequence is CASSPRPRGENEQYF. CDR3 sequence (DNA): TGTGCCAGCTCACCACGTCCCAGGGGTGAAAACGAGCAGTACTTC.

This clonotype occurred a few times. V and J are TRBV3-1 and TRBJ2-7; D is possibly TRBD1 (6 bases). Germline V lookup: CDR1 LGHDT, CDR2 YNNKEL (reference sequence). V was trimmed by 2 bases and J by 1 base, leaving 12 bases between them. This CDR3 has 15 residues. CDR3: CASSQPGGQSYEQYF. The CDR3, as DNA: TGTGCCAGCAGCCAACCTGGGGGACAATCCTACGAGCAGTACTTC.

The chain uses TRBV7-2 and TRBJ2-7; D is uncertain. Germline V CDR1 and CDR2: SGHTA, FQGNSA. This CDR3 contains 15 residues. The germline V and J ends were trimmed by 0 bases and 3 bases, with 12 bases remaining between them. The CDR3 DNA sequence: TGTGCCAGCAGCTTAGCCCCCCTAGTGGACTACGAGCAGTACTTC. It specifies CASSLAPLVDYEQYF. Looking up the rest from reference TRBV7-2 and TRBJ2-7 gives the full variable domain: GAGVSQSPSNKVTEKGKDVELRCDPISGHTALYWYRQSLGQGLEFLIYFQGNSAPDKSGLPSDRFSAERTGGSVSTLTIQRTQQEDSAVYLCASSLAPLVDYEQYFGPGTRLTVT.

The rearrangement uses TRBV2 and TRBJ1-6; TRBD1 agrees at 9 bases. The V gene's germline CDR1 is SNHLY and CDR2 FYNNEI. Trimming at V came to 4 bases and at J to 5 bases, leaving 3 bases not matched to a gene. The CDR3 consists of 15 residues. CDR3 protein: CASSARTGDNSPLHF. DNA of the CDR3: TGTGCCAGCAGTGCCCGGACAGGGGATAATTCACCCCTCCACTTT.

This clonotype was detected ten times or more. V usage is TRBV6-2 or TRBV6-3 and J usage is TRBJ1-5, with D hard to call. Germline CDR1 MNHEY, CDR2 SVGEGT. V dropped 5 bases and J dropped 2 bases, with 10 bases sitting between them. The CDR3 extends over 14 amino acids. In DNA, the CDR3 is TGTGCCAGCAGTCGGGAAGGTGGCAATCAGCCCCAGCATTTT. Encoded protein: CASSREGGNQPQHF.

In this sample, this clonotype turned up many times. The chain combines TRBV7-2 with TRBJ2-2; 9 bases line up with TRBD2. Germline CDR1 SGHTA, CDR2 FQGNSA. The CDR3 extends over 14 amino acids. V trimming: 5 bases; J trimming: 6 bases; junction bases outside the gene matches: 4. The CDR3 nucleotides read TGTGCCAGCAGCGCCGGGACTAGCTCCGGGGAGCTGTTTTTT. This codes for CASSAGTSSGELFF.

V is TRBV11-1 and J is TRBJ2-2, with TRBD2 matching 14 bases. J lost 4 bases, V lost 2 bases, and 12 bases had no gene match. Germline V gene data show CDR1 as SGHAT and CDR2 as FQDESV (reference sequence). The CDR3 runs 20 residues. The DNA of the CDR3 is TGTGCCAGCAGCTTAATCGGGACTAGCGGGAGCCGGGGGAGCACCGGGGAGCTGTTTTTT. Its translation is CASSLIGTSGSRGSTGELFF.

The V gene is TRBV11-2, the J gene TRBJ2-3; 9 positions match TRBD2. V lost 7 bases and J lost 0; bases outside the gene matches: 17. The CDR3 contains 19 residues. Germline loops: CDR1 SGHAT, CDR2 FQNNGV. The chain's CDR3 is CASNLPVAGVFPSTDTQYF. The DNA for the CDR3 is TGTGCCAGCAACCTTCCGGTAGCGGGGGTCTTCCCTAGCACAGATACGCAGTATTTT. The full variable domain, its missing parts supplied by reference TRBV11-2 and TRBJ2-3, is EAGVAQSPRYKIIEKRQSVAFWCNPISGHATLYWYQQILGQGPKLLIQFQNNGVVDDSQLPKDRFSAERLKGVDSTLKIQPAKLEDSAVYLCASNLPVAGVFPSTDTQYFGPGTRLTVL.

This chain connects TRBV15 to TRBJ1-5, with D unresolved. V was shortened by 0 bases and J by 9 bases, with 24 bases between the two germline ends. The length of the CDR3 is 18 residues. The germline V gene has CDR1 LNHNV and CDR2 YYDKDF (reference sequence). CDR3 sequence reads: CATSRDLSGGFPRRPQHF. CDR3 bases: TGTGCCACCAGCAGAGATCTTAGCGGTGGGTTCCCCCGACGGCCCCAGCATTTT.

The chain employs TRBV30 and TRBJ2-7; no clear D. The CDR3 runs to 11 residues. V gave up 5 bases and J gave up 0 bases, with 5 bases separating them. CDR1 and CDR2 (germline): GTSNPN, SVGIG (reference sequence). The CDR3 here is CAWGDSYEQYF. The CDR3 DNA sequence: TGTGCCTGGGGGGACTCCTACGAGCAGTACTTC.

This clonotype was seen only a few times. CDR3 region: CASSRPGQGGFFYEQYF. In DNA, the CDR3 is TGTGCCAGCAGCCGTCCTGGACAGGGCGGATTTTTCTACGAGCAGTACTTC. V and J are TRBV14 and TRBJ2-7, with 8 nucleotides matching TRBD1. CDR1 and CDR2 from the germline V gene are SGHDN and FVKESK. The CDR3 has 17 residues. V lost 4 bases to trimming and J lost 3 bases; unmatched junction nucleotides: 14.